One and the same sample provided the 28 T cell receptor beta chains below, sequenced in a study of CD8+ T cells in alopecia areata. Treatment described: oral pan-JAK inhibitor, 5-10 mg twice daily. Sequencing templates came from extracted RNA that was reverse transcribed into cDNA. Profiled with immunoSEQ multiplex PCR; TCRdb holds only in-frame clones, not every one. The table lists about 180,000 clones, 45% to 60% of them singletons, with about a tenth in the top ten. Sequencing used CD8+ T cells sorted from blood, obtained at week 52, from a patient treated with tofacitinib. The receptors originated from a human donor with alopecia areata.

This clone has more than one count but fewer than ten. The chain carries TRBV6-5 and TRBJ1-6; no clear D gene. V dropped 5 bases and J dropped 7 bases, with 12 bases sitting between them. CDR1 and CDR2 (germline): MNHEY, SVGAGI. The CDR3 extends over 14 amino acids. The CDR3 protein is CASSPFVGNSPLHF. DNA for the CDR3: TGTGCCAGCAGTCCCTTTGTGGGCAATTCACCCCTCCACTTT.

A note on this clone: Other DNA sequences within the sample encode an identical CDR3. This chain links TRBV6-6 with TRBJ1-1; no definite D call. This CDR3 has 13 residues. The V end was cut by 2 bases, the J end by 1 base, with 5 bases between. CDR1 is MNHNY, CDR2 SVGAGI, per germline (reference sequence). The CDR3 sequence is CASSYDGNTEAFF. CDR3 DNA sequence: TGTGCCAGCAGTTACGACGGGAACACTGAAGCTTTCTTT.

This clone showed up just a few times. The chain is built from TRBV6-5 and TRBJ2-7; D is unclear. Germline-derived CDR1 and CDR2 are MNHEY and SVGAGI. CDR3 length equals 14 residues. The V gene lost 2 bases and the J gene lost 5 bases, with 13 bases spanning the gap. CDR3 amino acids: CASSYAATVDEQYF. CDR3 sequence (DNA): TGTGCCAGCAGTTACGCGGCGACTGTGGACGAGCAGTACTTC.

The chain is built from TRBV5-4 and TRBJ1-1, with no clear D. The germline V gene encodes CDR1 SGHNT and CDR2 YYREEE (reference sequence). Trimming stripped 4 bases from V and 8 bases from J, with 15 bases between. The CDR3 has 13 residues. The chain's CDR3 is CASSPEQLPEAFF. The CDR3 region has the DNA TGTGCCAGCAGCCCTGAACAATTGCCAGAAGCTTTCTTT. Full variable domain (remainder filled in from reference TRBV5-4 and TRBJ1-1): ETGVTQSPTHLIKTRGQQVTLRCSSQSGHNTVSWYQQALGQGPQFIFQYYREEENGRGNFPPRFSGLQFPNYSSELNVNALELDDSALYLCASSPEQLPEAFFGQGTRLTVV.

The chain has TRBV30 and TRBJ1-1, with D hard to call. With 2 bases removed from V and 3 bases from J, the gap between germline ends came to 10 bases. Germline V gives CDR1 GTSNPN, CDR2 SVGIG (reference sequence). The CDR3 consists of 13 residues. The CDR3 region has the DNA TGTGCCTGGAGTCGGGTCTCTCACACTGAAGCTTTCTTT. Translating gives CAWSRVSHTEAFF.

This clone was observed a few times. One end of the junction fails to match germline, which may point to a read error. The CDR3 DNA reads as TGTGCCAGCAGAGGACGGGAAAACGATCAGTACTTC. Its translation: CASRGRENDQYF. The genes are TRBV7-9 and TRBJ2-7, with D possibly TRBD2 on 5 matching bases. The CDR3 totals 12 residues. Germline-derived CDR1 and CDR2 are SEHNR and FQNEAQ (reference sequence).

This clone was detected only once. This sequence joins TRBV7-6 and TRBJ2-5, with 9 nucleotides matching TRBD1. Germline V gene sequence: CDR1 SGHVS, CDR2 FNYEAQ. The V segment lost 5 bases and the J segment 6 bases; nucleotides outside the gene matches: 10. The CDR3 covers 15 residues. In nucleotides, the CDR3 is TGTGCCAGCAGCCTCTCGGACAGGGGAGGGCAGACCCAGTACTTC. Its protein is CASSLSDRGGQTQYF.

The chain uses TRBV5-1 and TRBJ1-4, with a tentative D call TRBD1 (6 bases). With 1 base removed from V and 5 bases from J, the gap between germline ends came to 9 bases. Germline V lookup: CDR1 SGHRS, CDR2 YFSETQ. CDR3 size: 14 residues. The CDR3 reads CASSLITGNEKLFF. In nucleotides, the CDR3 is TGCGCCAGCAGCTTGATCACAGGGAATGAAAAACTGTTTTTT.

The chain has TRBV7-9 and TRBJ2-5; D remains unclear. Germline lookup yields CDR1 SEHNR and CDR2 FQNEAQ (reference sequence). The CDR3 totals 13 residues. The germline V and J ends were trimmed by 5 bases and 5 bases, with 12 bases remaining between them. CDR3 region: CASSAPYGETQYF. For the CDR3, the DNA is TGTGCCAGCAGCGCACCATACGGGGAGACCCAGTACTTC. Variable domain in full (rest from reference TRBV7-9 and TRBJ2-5): DTGVSQNPRHKITKRGQNVTFRCDPISEHNRLYWYRQTLGQGPEFLTYFQNEAQLEKSRLLSDRFSAERPKGSFSTLEIQRTEQGDSAMYLCASSAPYGETQYFGPGTRLLVL.

The chain links TRBV6-1 to TRBJ2-3; TRBD2 aligns across 11 bases. Trimming removed 5 bases from V and 4 bases from J; junction bases left unmatched: 2. Germline values: CDR1 MNHNS, CDR2 SASEGT. The CDR3 length is 14 residues. The CDR3 DNA reads TGTGCCAGCAGTCTAGCGGGGGGCTCAGATACGCAGTATTTT. Translation: CASSLAGGSDTQYF.

This clone has a handful of counts. The chain couples TRBV13 to TRBJ2-7, with 7 bases aligning to TRBD2. CDR1 and CDR2 (germline): PRHDT, FYEKMQ (reference sequence). The CDR3 covers 14 residues. V shed 3 bases and J 2 bases; nucleotides not matched to a gene: 4. The CDR3 bases are TGTGCCAGCAGCTTCTCTGGACTAGCCTACGAGCAGTACTTC. It specifies CASSFSGLAYEQYF.

As concerns this clone: The same CDR3 can be traced to other DNA sequences in this sample. The rearrangement uses TRBV30 and TRBJ2-6, with D perhaps assigned TRBD1 or TRBD2 (5 bases each). Trimming cost V 4 bases and J 0 bases, with 13 bases left between them. Germline CDR1 is GTSNPN and CDR2 is SVGIG (reference sequence). CDR3 length: 16 amino acids. CDR3 protein: CAWIEGIPSGANVLTF. DNA of the CDR3: TGTGCCTGGATCGAGGGGATACCCTCTGGGGCCAACGTCCTGACTTTC. Looking up the rest from reference TRBV30 and TRBJ2-6 gives the full variable domain: SQTIHQWPATLVQPVGSPLSLECTVEGTSNPNLYWYRQAAGRGLQLLFYSVGIGQISSEVPQNLSASRPQDRQFILSSKKLLLSDSGFYLCAWIEGIPSGANVLTFGAGSRLTVL.

This clone has more than one count but fewer than ten. Distinct nucleotide sequences in the sample also encode this CDR3. This rearrangement joins TRBV27 to TRBJ1-5; 7 bases fit TRBD1. J gave up 0 bases and V 9 bases, and 5 bases lay outside the gene matches. CDR3 length: 14 residues. Germline lookup yields CDR1 MNHEY and CDR2 SMNVEV (reference sequence). The DNA of the CDR3 is TGTGCCAGTAGTGACAGGGATAGCAATCAGCCCCAGCATTTT. Protein: CASSDRDSNQPQHF.

As regards this clone: At the DNA level, this CDR3 is encoded by other sequences in the same sample as well. DNA for the CDR3: TGTGCCAGCAGCTTATCTTACGAGCAGTACTTC. It specifies CASSLSYEQYF. The chain employs TRBV7-9 and TRBJ2-7; no reliable D call. Germline V gene sequence: CDR1 SEHNR, CDR2 FQNEAQ (reference sequence). The CDR3 loop spans 11 amino acids. The V end lost 2 bases, the J end lost 4 bases, and 3 bases lay between the germline ends.

DNA of the CDR3: TGTGCCTGGGCCGGGACCTATAACTATGGCTACACCTTC. As protein: CAWAGTYNYGYTF. This chain uses TRBV30 with TRBJ1-2, with a tentative D call TRBD1 (5 bases). The CDR3 runs 13 residues. Germline V CDR1 and CDR2: GTSNPN, SVGIG (reference sequence). V was shortened by 5 bases and J by 1 base, with 11 bases between the two germline ends.

A few counts support this clone. This chain joins TRBV5-4 and TRBJ2-5; unclear D gene. V dropped 7 bases and J dropped 4 bases, with 11 bases sitting between them. The germline V gene encodes CDR1 SGHNT and CDR2 YYREEE (reference sequence). This CDR3 has 12 residues. CDR3 sequence: CASGSAPETQYF. The CDR3 DNA reads TGTGCCAGCGGAAGCGCTCCAGAGACCCAGTACTTC.

CDR3 bases: TGTGCCATCAGTGAGTCCACCAGCGGGGACCAAGAGACCCAGTACTTC. Protein sequence: CAISESTSGDQETQYF. The genes are TRBV10-3 and TRBJ2-5; TRBD2 matches 7 bases. Germline CDR1 is ENHRY and CDR2 is SYGVKD. Unmatched junction bases numbered 4, after V lost 0 bases and J lost 0 bases. The CDR3 totals 16 residues.

The chain uses TRBV13 and TRBJ1-3; 7 positions agree with TRBD1. Germline trimming cut 7 bases from V and 3 bases from J; bases unmatched to any gene: 15. This CDR3 contains 17 residues. Germline V lookup: CDR1 PRHDT, CDR2 FYEKMQ (reference sequence). The chain's CDR3 is CASTGGPRDSYGNTIYF. CDR3 DNA sequence: TGTGCCAGCACCGGGGGCCCCCGGGACAGCTATGGAAACACCATATATTTT.

The CDR3 sequence is CASSDWTTTDTQYF. DNA of the CDR3: TGCGCCAGCAGTGATTGGACTACCACAGATACGCAGTATTTT. The gene calls are TRBV10-2 and TRBJ2-3, with D tentatively TRBD2 (6 bases). Germline V gene lookup returns CDR1 WSHSY and CDR2 SAAADI. V was clipped by 3 bases and J by 2 bases, with 9 bases between them. The CDR3 loop spans 14 amino acids.

This chain uses TRBV27 with TRBJ1-2, with 8 bases fitting TRBD1. CDR1 and CDR2 (germline): MNHEY, SMNVEV (reference sequence). V shed 5 bases and J 8 bases; nucleotides not matched to a gene: 10. The length of the CDR3 is 14 residues. This chain's CDR3 is CASSLRTGTGGYTF. CDR3 sequence (DNA): TGTGCCAGCAGTCTAAGGACAGGGACAGGAGGCTACACCTTC.

The CDR3: CASSLFPGTVNTEAFF. In DNA, the CDR3 is TGCGCCAGCAGCTTGTTTCCCGGGACGGTGAACACTGAAGCTTTCTTT. The chain carries TRBV5-1 and TRBJ1-1, with D maybe TRBD1 (5 bases). Trimming removed 1 base from V and 0 bases from J, with 13 bases in between. The CDR3 length is 16 residues. Germline CDR1 reads SGHRS; CDR2 reads YFSETQ.

J is TRBJ2-2 and V is TRBV27; 9 bases are a match to TRBD1. CDR3 length: 16 amino acids. Germline V gives CDR1 MNHEY, CDR2 SMNVEV (reference sequence). Losses at the gene ends were 7 bases for V and 5 bases for J; bases not matched to a gene: 11. CDR3 in amino acids: CASTPRDRGLTGELFF. CDR3 nucleotide sequence: TGTGCCAGCACCCCCCGAGACAGGGGGTTGACCGGGGAGCTGTTTTTT.

The chain couples TRBV30 to TRBJ2-7; TRBD1 aligns across 11 bases. This CDR3 spans 14 amino acids. V lost 5 bases, J lost 3 bases, and 6 bases stayed unmatched. The germline V gene has CDR1 GTSNPN and CDR2 SVGIG (reference sequence). The CDR3 DNA follows: TGTGCCTGGGATACCGGGACAGGGGGCTACGAGCAGTACTTC. Encoded protein: CAWDTGTGGYEQYF.

The sample holds a few counts of this clone. This chain links TRBV29-1 with TRBJ2-2; no firm D call. This CDR3 has 13 residues. V shed 2 bases and J shed 7 bases, with 11 bases lying between them. Germline CDR1 reads SQVTM; CDR2 reads ANQGSEA. The CDR3 DNA reads TGCAGCGTTGAAAGTTCGTCGGGCGGGGAGCTGTTTTTT. Translating gives CSVESSSGGELFF.

V usage is TRBV5-1 and J usage is TRBJ1-1; maybe TRBD1 (6 bases). Germline V CDR1 and CDR2: SGHRS, YFSETQ. V lost 4 bases, J lost 0 bases, and 13 bases lay in between. The CDR3 totals 15 residues. The CDR3, as DNA: TGCGCCAGCAGCCAAAGCAGGGGTATGAACACTGAAGCTTTCTTT. It is translated as CASSQSRGMNTEAFF.

This clone has more than one count but fewer than ten. The chain has TRBV14 and TRBJ1-2; 8 bases agree with TRBD1. The germline gives CDR1 SGHDN, CDR2 FVKESK. This CDR3 spans 13 amino acids. Losses at the gene ends were 4 bases for V and 8 bases for J; bases not matched to a gene: 6. The DNA of the CDR3 is TGTGCCAGCAGCCCGACAGGGGTGTACGGCTACACCTTC. Encoded protein: CASSPTGVYGYTF.

This clone has just a few counts. The chain uses TRBV30 and TRBJ2-7; weak D call: TRBD1 (5 bases). V lost 0 bases, J lost 2 bases, and 11 bases lay in between. The CDR3 spans 14 residues. Germline V CDR1 and CDR2: GTSNPN, SVGIG (reference sequence). CDR3 in DNA: TGTGCCTGGAGTGTTCGTGACAGTCCCTACGAGCAGTACTTC. Translation gives CAWSVRDSPYEQYF.

The chain links TRBV30 to TRBJ1-1, with D maybe TRBD1 (5 bases). Germline CDR1 is GTSNPN and CDR2 is SVGIG (reference sequence). This CDR3 comprises 14 residues. V lost 0 bases and J lost 1, with 9 bases in between. CDR3 sequence (DNA): TGTGCCTGGAGTGTATTGGGGGAGAACACTGAAGCTTTCTTT. It yields the protein CAWSVLGENTEAFF.